This paragraph covers one T cell receptor beta chain sequence. The sample comes from a study of T-cell memory formation after mild COVID-19. From the 5' RACE reads, TCRdb called clonotypes with MiXCR, one entry per CDR3 protein. The sample holds about 260,000 distinct CDR3 sequences, over 7% seen once. Germline CDR1 SGHVS, CDR2 FNYEAQ. V was cut by 7 bases and J by 1 base, with 13 bases left in between. The CDR3 covers 15 residues. The chain links TRBV7-6 to TRBJ2-2, with D perhaps matching TRBD2 (6 bases). The sample consisted of PBMCs or a T cell subset sorted from them (not recorded which). This receptor was taken from a man between 18 and 35 years old who had mild COVID-19 (a few samples of this study predate the infection). Cell type and time point are not known. The chain's CDR3 is CASNPGTLNTGELFF. CDR3 sequence (DNA): TGTGCCAGCAACCCCGGGACTTTGAACACCGGGGAGCTGTTTTTT.